This TCR beta chain was sequenced for a study of cytomegalovirus exposure and HLA in healthy donors. PCR employed 60 Vbeta and 13 Jbeta primers. Only in-frame clones appear in the TCRdb table, and some are missing; sequencing was by immunoSEQ multiplex PCR. Counted here are approximately 160,000 clones, 75% to 90% occurring once; the ten biggest clones make up roughly 2%. Trimming at V came to 6 bases and at J to 5 bases, leaving 2 bases not matched to a gene. The CDR3 sequence is 14 residues long. Germline V CDR1 and CDR2: LGHNT, FRNRAP. Each donor was healthy, and each was a bone marrow donor. V gene TRBV12-5 combines with J gene TRBJ1-4; 11 nucleotides line up with TRBD1. Sequenced material: PBMCs. This clonotype originated in a human donor in good health. The CDR3 DNA is TGTGCTAGTGGGCGGACAGGGGGCAATGAAAAACTGTTTTTT. It encodes CASGRTGGNEKLFF.